The entry that follows covers one T cell receptor (beta chain) sequence. The sample is drawn from a study of Ad26.COV2.S vaccination and SARS-CoV-2 variants. The treatment denotes: 15 to 20 received Ad26.COV2.S at low or high dose, single or two shots; about five received placebo; per-sample allocation not given. The samples were gathered on day 63 after the first injection of vaccine or placebo. The method was immunoSEQ multiplex PCR; TCRdb's version includes in-frame clones alone and lacks a portion of them. This table holds around 370,000 clones, about 88% found once. Trimming removed 3 bases at V and 7 bases at J, with 13 bases between. This CDR3 is 14 amino acids long. The germline V gene encodes CDR1 LNHDA and CDR2 SQIVND (reference sequence).

This clonotype was sampled from a person between 18 and 59 years old who received the Ad26.COV2.S COVID-19 vaccine or a placebo. The sequencing here drew on peripheral blood, taken in a trial of Ad26.COV2.S vaccine versus placebo. The chain carries TRBV19 and TRBJ1-5; tentatively, D is TRBD1 (5 bases). CDR3 amino acids: CASSMWGLRQPQHF. CDR3 DNA: TGTGCCAGTAGTATGTGGGGGTTACGGCAGCCCCAGCATTTT.